The rows below give T cell receptor beta chains drawn from one sample of a study of T-cell memory formation after mild COVID-19. TCRdb reprocessed the 5' RACE reads with MiXCR, giving one entry per CDR3 protein. The table records just over 350,000 distinct CDR3 sequences, 14% of them present only once. Sequencing was performed on PBMCs or a T cell subset sorted from them (not recorded which). These receptors were obtained from a man aged 18 to 30 who had mild COVID-19 (a few samples of this study predate the infection). Cell type and time point are not known. The CDR3 runs from the conserved cysteine through the conserved F or W. Each record gives: clone size, J gene, V gene, CDR3 protein. A clone size is listed for some rows: how often the clone was seen (once, few, many), or a class if it is expanded.

few | TRBJ1-2 | TRBV20-1 | CSATTQGAWYGYTF
- | TRBJ2-5 | TRBV5-5 | CASSLWQPHQETQYF
- | TRBJ1-5 | TRBV7-6 | CASSDWDRGRVGTIAQHF
- | TRBJ2-1 | TRBV4-1 | CASSGGGRSSYNEQFF
- | TRBJ2-2 | TRBV3-1 | CASSQVYNFPGNTGELFF
- | TRBJ2-1 | TRBV6-5 | CASSYSLDSYNEQFF
many | TRBJ2-4 | TRBV18 | CASSPGQENIQYF
- | TRBJ1-5 | TRBV20-1 | CSASTGDPYSNQPQHF
- | - | TRBV4-3 | CASSQVATGYNEQYF
- | TRBJ2-5 | TRBV20-1 | CSASSPTLAGKETQYF
- | TRBJ1-4 | TRBV6-5 | CASSYRATNEKLFF
many | TRBJ2-1 | TRBV10-3 | CAISESKGQTTYNEQFF
few | TRBJ2-3 | TRBV18 | CASSPRSRTDTDTQYF
few | TRBJ1-4 | TRBV4-3 | CASSREGTNEKLFF
- | TRBJ1-1 | TRBV12-3/TRBV12-4 | CASSSPSKANTEAFF
few | TRBJ1-6 | TRBV6-5 | CASRVSGTQTSPLHF
few | TRBJ1-5 | TRBV7-2 | CASSSHDQPQHF
- | TRBJ2-4 | TRBV7-2 | CASSWGGAKNIQYF
- | TRBJ2-2 | TRBV28 | CASRWDRDTGELFF
many | TRBJ2-3 | TRBV5-1 | CASSQGRITDTQYF
few | TRBJ1-2 | TRBV20-1 | CSARDSTGLGYTF